This T cell receptor beta chain was retrieved from a study of siplizumab effects on memory and regulatory T cells. The assay was immunoSEQ multiplex PCR, and TCRdb's table has in-frame clones only and misses some. The sample has some 100,000 clones, under 95% seen once. Germline-derived CDR1 and CDR2 are LNHNV and YYDKDF (reference sequence). Deletions cut 2 bases from V and 4 bases from J, with 9 bases between. CDR3 length equals 15 residues. V and J are TRBV15 and TRBJ2-6, with D hard to call. The specimen sequenced was Tregs sorted from blood. The receptor was derived from a human donor in good health. The CDR3 protein is CATSRRTSGANVLTF. The CDR3 region has the DNA TGTGCCACCAGCAGAAGAACGTCCGGGGCCAACGTCCTGACTTTC.